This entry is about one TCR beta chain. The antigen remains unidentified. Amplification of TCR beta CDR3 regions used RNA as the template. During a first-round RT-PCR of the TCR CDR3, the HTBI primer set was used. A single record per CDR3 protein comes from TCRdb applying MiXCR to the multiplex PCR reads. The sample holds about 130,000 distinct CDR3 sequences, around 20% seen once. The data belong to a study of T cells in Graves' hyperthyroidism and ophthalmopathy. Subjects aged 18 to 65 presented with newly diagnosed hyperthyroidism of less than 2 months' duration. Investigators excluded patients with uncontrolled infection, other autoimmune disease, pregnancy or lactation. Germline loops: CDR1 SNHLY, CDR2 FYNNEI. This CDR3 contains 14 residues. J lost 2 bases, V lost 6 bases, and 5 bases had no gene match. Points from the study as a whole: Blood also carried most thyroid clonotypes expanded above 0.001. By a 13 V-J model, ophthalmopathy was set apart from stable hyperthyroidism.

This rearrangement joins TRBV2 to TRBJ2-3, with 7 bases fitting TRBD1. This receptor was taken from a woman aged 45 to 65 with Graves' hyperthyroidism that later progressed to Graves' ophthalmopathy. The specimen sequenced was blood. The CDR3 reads CASRPGQATDTQYF. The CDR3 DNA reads TGTGCCAGCAGACCTGGACAGGCCACAGATACGCAGTATTTT.